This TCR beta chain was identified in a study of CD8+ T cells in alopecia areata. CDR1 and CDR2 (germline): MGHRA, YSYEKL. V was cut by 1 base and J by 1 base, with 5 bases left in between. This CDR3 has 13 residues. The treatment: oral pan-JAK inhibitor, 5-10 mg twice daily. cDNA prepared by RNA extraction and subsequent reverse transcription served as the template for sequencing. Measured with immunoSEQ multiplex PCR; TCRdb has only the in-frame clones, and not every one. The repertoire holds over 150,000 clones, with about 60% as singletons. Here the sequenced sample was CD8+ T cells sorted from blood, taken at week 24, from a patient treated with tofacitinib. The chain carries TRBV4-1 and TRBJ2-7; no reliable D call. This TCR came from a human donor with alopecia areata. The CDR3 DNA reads TGCGCCAGCAGCCAAGCAGCGTCCTACGAGCAGTACTTC. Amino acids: CASSQAASYEQYF.